One and the same sample provided the 26 T cell receptor beta chains below, sequenced in a study of breast tumors, draining lymph nodes, adjacent tissues. MiXCR, applied by TCRdb to the multiplex PCR reads, yields one record per CDR3 protein. Of fewer than 25,000 distinct CDR3 sequences in the sample, under 35% were seen once. Input material: breast tumor tissue. These receptors originate from a female donor with breast cancer. Some clones in this sample may be carry-over from other donors' samples.

This clonotype has ten or more counts. The chain recombines TRBV4-1 with TRBJ1-2; D perhaps matches TRBD1 (6 bases). V was shortened by 0 bases and J by 1 base, with 12 bases between the two germline ends. Germline CDR1 and CDR2: MGHRA and YSYEKL. This CDR3 has 16 amino acids. The CDR3 loop reads CASSQDAGGGNYGYTF. The CDR3, as DNA: TGCGCCAGCAGCCAAGATGCCGGGGGCGGTAACTATGGCTACACCTTC.

This clonotype was counted at least ten times. The chain recombines TRBV6-5 with TRBJ2-3, with D possibly TRBD2 on 6 matching bases. Germline CDR1 is MNHEY and CDR2 is SVGAGI. The CDR3 extends over 15 amino acids. Trimming removed 6 bases at V and 0 bases at J, with 13 bases between. CDR3 DNA sequence: TGTGCCAGCAGGATATCGGGACTCAGCACAGATACGCAGTATTTT. It encodes CASRISGLSTDTQYF.

This clonotype was detected ten times or more. The chain uses TRBV12-5 and TRBJ2-2; 7 nucleotides agree with TRBD1. CDR1 and CDR2 (germline): LGHNT, FRNRAP. The CDR3 totals 15 residues. Trimming at V came to 6 bases and at J to 5 bases, leaving 9 bases not matched to a gene. The CDR3, as DNA: TGTGCTAGTGGCACCGGGACAGCTATTACCGGGGAGCTGTTTTTT. Its protein product is CASGTGTAITGELFF.

This clonotype was counted at least ten times. The chain combines TRBV6-5 with TRBJ2-5, with D perhaps matching TRBD2 (5 bases). The CDR3 extends over 14 amino acids. Germline-derived CDR1 and CDR2 are MNHEY and SVGAGI. V was pared by 2 bases and J by 5 bases, with 12 bases between. Written as DNA, the CDR3 is TGTGCCAGCAGTTACGGGAGTGGCCGGGAGACCCAGTACTTC. It is translated as CASSYGSGRETQYF.

This clonotype has ten or more counts. The gene calls are TRBV12-3 or TRBV12-4 and TRBJ2-7; 7 nucleotides match TRBD2. V lost 5 bases and J lost 1; bases outside the gene matches: 11. The CDR3 extends over 16 amino acids. The CDR3 sequence: CASSLTGGRGSYEQYF. DNA of the CDR3: TGTGCCAGCAGTCTCACCGGAGGGCGGGGGTCCTACGAGCAGTACTTC.

Here the CDR3 DNA reads TGTGCCAGCAGCTCGACTAGCTCCGGGGAGCTGTTTTTT. Translation gives CASSSTSSGELFF. The chain links TRBV7-2 to TRBJ2-2; 7 bases fit TRBD2. The CDR3 sequence is 13 residues long. Looked up from germline, CDR1 is SGHTA and CDR2 is FQGNSA. The V and J ends lost 4 bases and 6 bases, in that order; junction bases with no gene match: 2. The variable domain in full, with the rest retrieved from reference TRBV7-2 and TRBJ2-2, is GAGVSQSPSNKVTEKGKDVELRCDPISGHTALYWYRQSLGQGLEFLIYFQGNSAPDKSGLPSDRFSAERTGGSVSTLTIQRTQQEDSAVYLCASSSTSSGELFFGEGSRLTVL.

In its sample, this clonotype was seen many times. This chain links TRBV7-3 with TRBJ2-7; D is uncertain. V was shortened by 0 bases and J by 4 bases, with 7 bases between the two germline ends. This CDR3 is built from 13 residues. The V gene's germline CDR1 is SGHTA and CDR2 FQGTGA. This chain's CDR3 is CASSLTVRYEQYF. The CDR3 DNA reads as TGTGCCAGCAGCTTAACGGTTCGGTACGAGCAGTACTTC.

This clonotype has at least ten counts. In nucleotides, the CDR3 is TGCAGCGTTGAAGATGAATTAGCGGGAAGCTCCTACAATGAGCAGTTCTTC. It specifies CSVEDELAGSSYNEQFF. The gene calls are TRBV29-1 and TRBJ2-1; 8 bases align to TRBD2. The CDR3 covers 17 residues. V dropped 0 bases and J dropped 0; count of bases not matched to a gene: 7. CDR1 is SQVTM and CDR2 is ANQGSEA in the germline V gene.

This clonotype is termed medium-sized. The gene calls are TRBV4-1 and TRBJ1-6, with D unresolved. From germline, CDR1 is MGHRA and CDR2 YSYEKL. The CDR3 has 15 amino acids. V lost 2 bases and J lost 7, with 12 bases in between. CDR3 sequence (DNA): TGCGCCAGCAGCCAACAAGCGCACGGAAATTCACCCCTCCACTTT. It encodes CASSQQAHGNSPLHF.

This clonotype was observed many times. The rearrangement links TRBV6-5 to TRBJ1-2; weak D call: TRBD1 (6 bases). Germline CDR1 MNHEY, CDR2 SVGAGI. This CDR3 has 14 residues. The V end was cut by 0 bases, the J end by 7 bases, with 12 bases between. The CDR3 DNA is TGTGCCAGCAGTTACTCGCAAGGGGGAAGTGGCTACACCTTC. Its protein product is CASSYSQGGSGYTF.

This clonotype was observed many times. The chain has TRBV11-2 and TRBJ2-1; D call uncertain. The CDR3 is 13 amino acids. Trimming pared 8 bases from V and 7 bases from J, leaving 15 bases between. The germline gives CDR1 SGHAT, CDR2 FQNNGV. CDR3 region: CASRPHMANEQFF. DNA for the CDR3: TGTGCCAGCCGCCCTCATATGGCGAATGAGCAGTTCTTC. Filled out from reference TRBV11-2 and TRBJ2-1, the complete variable domain reads EAGVAQSPRYKIIEKRQSVAFWCNPISGHATLYWYQQILGQGPKLLIQFQNNGVVDDSQLPKDRFSAERLKGVDSTLKIQPAKLEDSAVYLCASRPHMANEQFFGPGTRLTVL.

In its sample, this clonotype was seen many times. The chain is built from TRBV9 and TRBJ1-4; possible D gene TRBD1, 5 bases. The CDR3 is made up of 16 amino acids. V lost 0 bases, J lost 0 bases, and 9 bases lay in between. Germline CDR1 reads SGDLS; CDR2 reads YYNGEE. The CDR3 sequence is CASSVGTGSTNEKLFF. CDR3 coding DNA: TGTGCCAGCAGCGTAGGAACAGGTTCAACTAATGAAAAACTGTTTTTT.

This rearrangement joins TRBV5-1 to TRBJ2-3; 8 nucleotides line up with TRBD1. V gave up 4 bases and J gave up 5 bases; unmatched junction bases: 9. The CDR3 is 15 residues long. From germline, CDR1 is SGHRS and CDR2 YFSETQ. Here the CDR3 DNA reads TGCGCCAGCAGCCCTCTTGGACAGGGAGGAGATACGCAGTATTTT. This gives the protein CASSPLGQGGDTQYF. The variable domain in full, with the rest retrieved from reference TRBV5-1 and TRBJ2-3, is KAGVTQTPRYLIKTRGQQVTLSCSPISGHRSVSWYQQTPGQGLQFLFEYFSETQRNKGNFPGRFSGRQFSNSRSEMNVSTLELGDSALYLCASSPLGQGGDTQYFGPGTRLTVL.

This clonotype was detected many times. This chain uses TRBV11-2 with TRBJ2-7, with 10 nucleotides matching TRBD2. The length of the CDR3 is 18 residues. Germline V gene sequence: CDR1 SGHAT, CDR2 FQNNGV. Trimming took 3 bases from V and 6 from J; bases not matched to a gene: 17. DNA for the CDR3: TGTGCCAGCAGCTTTATCACTAGCGGGACCCCGCTCCTACGCGAGCAGTACTTC. It codes for CASSFITSGTPLLREQYF.

This clonotype was seen repeatedly, ten times or more. CDR3 sequence reads: CASSYSRGDTQYF. The CDR3 bases are TGTGCCAGCAGTTACTCTCGTGGAGATACGCAGTATTTT. J is TRBJ2-3 and V is TRBV6-5; D remains unclear. CDR3 size: 13 residues. Looked up from germline, CDR1 is MNHEY and CDR2 is SVGAGI. V lost 0 bases and J 5 bases, leaving 6 bases between the germline ends.

Ten or more counts support this clonotype. The chain carries TRBV7-9 and TRBJ2-7; tentatively, D is TRBD1 or TRBD2 (5 bases each). The germline V gene has CDR1 SEHNR and CDR2 FQNEAQ (reference sequence). The CDR3 extends over 15 amino acids. Trimming shortened V by 4 bases and J by 5 bases, and 18 bases separated the two germline ends. The CDR3 reads CASSSRATSPHEQYF. The CDR3 DNA reads TGTGCCAGCAGCTCCAGGGCCACTAGTCCTCACGAGCAGTACTTC.

Only one count was recorded for this clonotype. The CDR3 bases are TGTGCCAGCAGCTCTAAGGTAGGGGGCTCCTACGAGCAGTACTTC. Its protein product is CASSSKVGGSYEQYF. The chain combines TRBV7-3 with TRBJ2-7; possible D gene TRBD1, 6 bases. CDR1 is SGHTA, CDR2 FQGTGA, per germline. This CDR3 has 15 residues. Between the trimmed V and J ends, which lost 4 bases and 0 bases, there was a span of 13 bases.

Turning to this clonotype: With a much larger clone just one base away, this may be a read error. V gene TRBV5-4 combines with J gene TRBJ2-5, with 9 bases aligning to TRBD1. This CDR3 contains 15 residues. Germline values: CDR1 SGHNT, CDR2 YYREEE (reference sequence). The CDR3: CPSSTGTGIPETQYF. CDR3 nucleotide sequence: TGTCCCAGCAGCACCGGGACAGGGATTCCAGAGACCCAGTACTTC.

This clonotype was detected many times. The J gene is TRBJ2-3, the V gene TRBV27; 11 nucleotides line up with TRBD2. V lost 5 bases and J lost 4; bases outside the gene matches: 11. This CDR3 is 17 amino acids long. CDR1 MNHEY and CDR2 SMNVEV come from the germline V gene (reference sequence). CDR3 in amino acids: CASSPLAGGPRPDTQYF. The DNA of the CDR3 is TGTGCCAGCAGTCCTTTAGCGGGAGGGCCAAGGCCAGATACGCAGTATTTT.

The chain joins TRBV20-1 to TRBJ1-2; 8 nucleotides match TRBD1. Losses at the gene ends were 6 bases for V and 3 bases for J; bases not matched to a gene: 12. Germline V gives CDR1 DFQATT, CDR2 SNEGSKA (reference sequence). The CDR3 consists of 15 residues. CDR3 amino acids: CSAQSDRDIDYGYTF. DNA of the CDR3: TGCAGTGCCCAATCGGACAGGGACATCGACTATGGCTACACCTTC.

This clonotype was observed many times. This chain joins TRBV5-5 and TRBJ2-1; 8 positions match TRBD2. V shed 4 bases and J 0 bases; nucleotides not matched to a gene: 6. The CDR3 is made up of 16 amino acids. Germline CDR1 and CDR2: SGHKS and YYEKEE (reference sequence). The DNA of the CDR3 is TGTGCCAGCAGCCGCGATAGCGGGACCTCCTACAATGAGCAGTTCTTC. This codes for CASSRDSGTSYNEQFF.

There are many counts of this clonotype. This rearrangement joins TRBV27 to TRBJ1-6, with D unclear. CDR3 length: 15 amino acids. Trimming stripped 4 bases from V and 6 bases from J, with 13 bases between. Germline loops: CDR1 MNHEY, CDR2 SMNVEV (reference sequence). The CDR3 DNA is TGTGCCAGCAGTTCCAAGGTTCTCAGTAATTCACCCCTCCACTTT. Protein product: CASSSKVLSNSPLHF.

This clonotype was recorded at least ten times. The chain recombines TRBV11-3 with TRBJ2-7; 11 bases line up with TRBD2. The J segment lost 2 bases and the V segment lost 2 bases, leaving 20 bases of the junction unmatched. CDR1 is SGHNT, CDR2 YENEEA, per germline. This CDR3 has 21 residues. In DNA, the CDR3 is TGTGCCAGCAGCTTAAGGAGGACAGACAGGGGAATAGCGGGAGGGCCCTACGAGCAGTACTTC. Protein: CASSLRRTDRGIAGGPYEQYF.

This clonotype was observed a few times. This may arise from a read error, as a much more abundant clone is one base away. The chain uses TRBV6-1 and TRBJ2-7; 7 bases map to TRBD1. The CDR3 is 14 amino acids. The germline gives CDR1 MNHNS, CDR2 SASEGT. The DNA for the CDR3 is TGTGCCAGCAGCGTAGGACAGGTCCCCTACGAGCGGTACTTC. This gives the protein CASSVGQVPYERYF.

This clonotype was seen many times. V and J are TRBV19 and TRBJ2-1, with 8 bases lining up with TRBD2. The ends lost 5 bases at V and 4 bases at J; junction bases unmatched: 4. The CDR3 covers 14 residues. Germline V lookup: CDR1 LNHDA, CDR2 SQIVND (reference sequence). CDR3 loop: CASSVAGLYNEQFF. The DNA for the CDR3 is TGTGCCAGTAGTGTAGCGGGATTATACAATGAGCAGTTCTTC.

The rearrangement links TRBV20-1 to TRBJ2-1; 8 nucleotides align to TRBD2. This CDR3 contains 13 residues. J gave up 5 bases and V 3 bases, and 3 bases lay outside the gene matches. Germline V gives CDR1 DFQATT, CDR2 SNEGSKA (reference sequence). The CDR3 region is CSASGRVDNEQFF. DNA of the CDR3: TGCAGTGCTAGCGGGAGGGTGGACAATGAGCAGTTCTTC.